Each of the 8 T cell receptor beta chains below was sequenced from the same sample in a study of blood T cell repertoires in COVID-19 (dated by TCRdb to 2019 to 2021). The library was built by means of the immunoSEQ multiplex PCR assay. Entries here come from immuneACCESS through TCRdb and include only in-frame sequences with V and J called. Some clones fail to appear in such tables; in the studies checked, an unresolved V gene covers under half of the shortfall, and the cause of the remainder is unknown. Counted in this sample were 200,000 or so clones; 88% of them appeared once. The ten largest clones take up about 4% of the sample. Specimen: PBMCs or T cells enriched from blood (not recorded which). The receptors come from a woman aged 30 to 39 who had been exposed to COVID-19.

This clone was counted a single time. The V gene is TRBV30, the J gene TRBJ1-3; D not resolved. V was pared by 0 bases and J by 0 bases, with 9 bases between. There are 15 residues in the CDR3. Germline lookup yields CDR1 GTSNPN and CDR2 SVGIG (reference sequence). Here the CDR3 DNA reads TGTGCCTGGAGTGTCGCCGAGCCCTCTGGAAACACCATATATTTT. It translates to CAWSVAEPSGNTIYF.

This clone was seen only a few times. This chain uses TRBV7-3 with TRBJ1-1; a possible D gene is TRBD1 (6 bases). This CDR3 comprises 15 residues. V gave up 5 bases and J gave up 5 bases, with 18 bases separating them. The germline V gene has CDR1 SGHTA and CDR2 FQGTGA. In DNA, the CDR3 is TGTGCCAGCAGCCCCAACAGGGTCTTTGAGACTGAAGCTTTCTTT. Residues: CASSPNRVFETEAFF.

V usage is TRBV4-2 and J usage is TRBJ2-7; D gene uncertain. CDR3 length: 11 residues. Germline V lookup: CDR1 LGHNA, CDR2 YNFKEQ. V dropped 4 bases and J dropped 3 bases, with 4 bases sitting between them. CDR3 protein: CASSPGYEQYF. The CDR3 coding sequence is TGTGCCAGCAGCCCCGGCTACGAGCAGTACTTC.

The V call is TRBV6-5, the J call TRBJ2-2; 7 bases fit TRBD1. From germline, CDR1 is MNHEY and CDR2 SVGAGI. This CDR3 region has 14 residues. The ends lost 4 bases at V and 1 base at J; junction bases unmatched: 0. CDR3 sequence reads: CASSWDRNTGELFF. CDR3 sequence (DNA): TGTGCCAGCAGTTGGGACAGGAACACCGGGGAGCTGTTTTTT.

The chain uses TRBV9 and TRBJ1-3; unclear D gene. Per the germline V gene, CDR1 is SGDLS and CDR2 is YYNGEE. The CDR3 consists of 15 residues. Trimming pared 1 base from V and 0 bases from J, leaving 8 bases between. CDR3 in DNA: TGTGCCAGCAGCGTATCCCCGAGCTCTGGAAACACCATATATTTT. Amino acids: CASSVSPSSGNTIYF.

This chain connects TRBV5-1 to TRBJ1-1; D might be TRBD1 (5 bases). The V gene lost 4 bases and the J gene lost 3 bases, with 19 bases spanning the gap. CDR3 length: 16 residues. Germline assignment: CDR1 SGHRS and CDR2 YFSETQ. DNA of the CDR3: TGCGCCAGCAGCGTGTTGGGGGGAGGTTTGGACACTGAAGCTTTCTTT. It is translated as CASSVLGGGLDTEAFF.

This clone was recorded only once. This chain connects TRBV30 to TRBJ2-2; D perhaps matches TRBD1 (5 bases). Germline V gene lookup returns CDR1 GTSNPN and CDR2 SVGIG (reference sequence). This CDR3 has 14 residues. Between the trimmed V and J ends, which lost 0 bases and 7 bases, there was a span of 12 bases. The CDR3 region is CAWSVLRANGELFF. Written as DNA, the CDR3 is TGTGCCTGGAGTGTACTCAGGGCAAACGGGGAGCTGTTTTTT.

The V call is TRBV3-1 (or the pseudogene TRBV3-2), the J call TRBJ2-3; TRBD1 matches 7 bases. The V and J ends lost 6 bases and 0 bases, in that order; junction bases with no gene match: 6. The CDR3 runs 15 residues. From germline, CDR1 is LGHDT and CDR2 YNNKEL (reference sequence). This CDR3 is CASSRRQGSTDTQYF. Written as DNA, the CDR3 is TGTGCCAGCAGTCGAAGACAGGGTAGCACAGATACGCAGTATTTT.